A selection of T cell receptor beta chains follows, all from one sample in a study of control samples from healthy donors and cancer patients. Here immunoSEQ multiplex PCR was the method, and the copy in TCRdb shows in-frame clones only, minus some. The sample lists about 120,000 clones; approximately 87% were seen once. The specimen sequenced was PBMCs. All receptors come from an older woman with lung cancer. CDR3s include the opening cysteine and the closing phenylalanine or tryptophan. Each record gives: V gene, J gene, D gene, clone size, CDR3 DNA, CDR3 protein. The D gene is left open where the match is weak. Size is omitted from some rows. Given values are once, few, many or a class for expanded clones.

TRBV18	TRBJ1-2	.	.	TGTGCCAGCTCACCACCCACAGGGCCGGGGGGCTACACCTTC	CASSPPTGPGGYTF
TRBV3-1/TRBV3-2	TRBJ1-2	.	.	TGTGCCAGCAGCCAACAGGGCGGCTATGGCTACACCTTC	CASSQQGGYGYTF
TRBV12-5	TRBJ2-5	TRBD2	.	TGTGCTAGTGGTCCATCTAGCGGGCAAGAGACCCAGTACTTC	CASGPSSGQETQYF
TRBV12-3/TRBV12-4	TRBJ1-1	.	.	TGTGCCAGCAGCCGAGCCGGTAACACTGAAGCTTTCTTT	CASSRAGNTEAFF
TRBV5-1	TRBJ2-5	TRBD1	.	TGCGCCAGCAGCTCCGGACAGGGCATCGGAGAGACCCAGTACTTC	CASSSGQGIGETQYF
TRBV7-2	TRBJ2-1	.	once	TGTGCCAGCAGCCCCCGCTCGAGCGGGCCCAATGAGCAGTTCTTC	CASSPRSSGPNEQFF
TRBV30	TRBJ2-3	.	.	TGTGCCTGTTCTGACCCCACAGATACGCAGTATTTT	CACSDPTDTQYF
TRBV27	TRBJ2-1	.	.	TGTGCCAGCAGCCTTCGGGGCCCGGGGACTGACAATGAGCAGTTCTTC	CASSLRGPGTDNEQFF
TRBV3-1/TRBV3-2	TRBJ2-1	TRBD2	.	TGTGCCAGCAGCTCCCGGACTAGCTCCTACAATGAGCAGTTCTTC	CASSSRTSSYNEQFF
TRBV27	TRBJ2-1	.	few	TGTGCCAGCAGCCCCGGGCGGCCTGTTTTTAGCTACAATGAGCAGTTCTTC	CASSPGRPVFSYNEQFF
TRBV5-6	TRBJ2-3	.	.	TGTGCCAGCAGCTTGGTACCAAACACAGATACGCAGTATTTT	CASSLVPNTDTQYF
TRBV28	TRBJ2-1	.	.	TGTGCCAGCAGTCGGGAGAATGAGCAGTTCTTC	CASSRENEQFF
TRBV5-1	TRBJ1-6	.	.	TGCGCCAGCAGAGGGTTGGGTGGAGACCCCCTCCACTTT	CASRGLGGDPLHF
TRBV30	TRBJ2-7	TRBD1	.	TGTGCCTGGAGTAGGGCAGGGGGCGGGGACGAGCAGTACTTC	CAWSRAGGGDEQYF
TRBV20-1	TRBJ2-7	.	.	TGCAGTGCGACAGAAAACTACGAGCAGTACTTC	CSATENYEQYF
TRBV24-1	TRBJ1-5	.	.	TGTGCCACCTCCGGGGGGGGTGCCCAGCATTTT	CATSGGGAQHF
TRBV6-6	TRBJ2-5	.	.	TGTGCCAGCAGAGGACAGCCCCAAGAGACCCAGTACTTC	CASRGQPQETQYF
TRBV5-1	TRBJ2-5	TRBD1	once	TGCGCCAGCAGCTTGGTGTCTACAGGGGGCGAGACCCAGTACTTC	CASSLVSTGGETQYF
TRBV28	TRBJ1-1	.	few	TGTGCCAGCAGCTCAGACTGGAGGGTAATGAACACTGAAGCTTTCTTT	CASSSDWRVMNTEAFF
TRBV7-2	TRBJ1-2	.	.	TGTGCCAGCAGCTTGGGAGGGATCGCTGATGGCTACACCTTC	CASSLGGIADGYTF
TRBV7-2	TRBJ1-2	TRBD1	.	TGTGCCAGCAGACGCCCGGGACAGCTTTATGGCTACACCTTC	CASRRPGQLYGYTF
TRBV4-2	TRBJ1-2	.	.	TGTGCCAGCAGCCAGACCGGGACGGAAAACTATGGCTACACCTTC	CASSQTGTENYGYTF
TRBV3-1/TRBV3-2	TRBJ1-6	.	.	TGTGCCAGCAGCCAAGTCACAGGTGATTCACCCCTCCACTTT	CASSQVTGDSPLHF
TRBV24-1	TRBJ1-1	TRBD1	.	TGTGCCACCAGTGGGACAGGGGGCGCATCTGAAGCTTTCTTT	CATSGTGGASEAFF